The TCR beta chain described here comes from a study of identical twins. Study-level results: Reduced insertions were recorded for abundant cord blood beta clonotypes, with no such pattern in memory repertoires. Monozygotic twin pairs showed more out-of-frame TCR alpha sharing than models estimated.

Only a few counts were recorded for this clonotype. Antigen specificity is unknown. V lost 6 bases, J lost 4 bases, and 5 bases stayed unmatched. Germline V lookup: CDR1 DFQATT, CDR2 SNEGSKA (reference sequence). This CDR3 comprises 14 residues. TCRdb reprocessed the 5' RACE reads with MiXCR, giving one entry per CDR3 protein. The profile shows 200,000 to 250,000 distinct CDR3 sequences, approximately 8.3% of them singletons. These same records also appear under a second study, on yellow fever vaccine responses in identical twins.

The source of this sequence is a woman younger than 30 in good health. This chain connects TRBV20-1 to TRBJ2-1, with 11 bases aligning to TRBD2. Sample: memory (CD45RO+) T cells sorted from blood. As DNA, the CDR3 is TGCAGTGCCCCGACTAGCGGGGTTTACAATGAGCAGTTCTTC. This gives the protein CSAPTSGVYNEQFF.